In its sample, the clone carrying this TCR beta chain was seen many times. Its antigen is unknown. From the germline J gene comes the end of the CDR3, since the read stops 3 residues before it. Using immunoSEQ multiplex PCR, the repertoire was profiled, and TCRdb retains in-frame clones only, with some absent. The table records about 37,000 clones without singletons, the ten largest covering about 1%. CDR1 and CDR2 (germline): SGHTA, FQGNSA. The CDR3 length is 14 residues. Trimming cost V 0 bases and J 3 bases, with 9 bases left between them. The source of the sample is a study of T cell clonality in common variable immunodeficiency. Whole-study findings and limits: CVID subjects showed higher TCRbeta clonality than healthy controls. CVID subjects shared fewer TCRbeta clones than healthy controls did. Fewer deletions and N-nucleotide insertions were reportedly seen in common variable immunodeficiency TCR beta sequences.

This chain joins TRBV7-2 and TRBJ2-7; D is perhaps TRBD2 (6 bases). The receptor comes from a person between 18 and 75 years old in good health. Sequences were obtained from peripheral blood mononuclear cells. The CDR3 sequence is CASSLARGIYEQYF. The part of the CDR3 DNA that was read is TGTGCCAGCAGCTTAGCCCGGGGGATCTACGAG. Full variable domain (outside the CDR3, taken from reference TRBV7-2 and TRBJ2-7): GAGVSQSPSNKVTEKGKDVELRCDPISGHTALYWYRQSLGQGLEFLIYFQGNSAPDKSGLPSDRFSAERTGGSVSTLTIQRTQQEDSAVYLCASSLARGIYEQYFGPGTRLTVT.